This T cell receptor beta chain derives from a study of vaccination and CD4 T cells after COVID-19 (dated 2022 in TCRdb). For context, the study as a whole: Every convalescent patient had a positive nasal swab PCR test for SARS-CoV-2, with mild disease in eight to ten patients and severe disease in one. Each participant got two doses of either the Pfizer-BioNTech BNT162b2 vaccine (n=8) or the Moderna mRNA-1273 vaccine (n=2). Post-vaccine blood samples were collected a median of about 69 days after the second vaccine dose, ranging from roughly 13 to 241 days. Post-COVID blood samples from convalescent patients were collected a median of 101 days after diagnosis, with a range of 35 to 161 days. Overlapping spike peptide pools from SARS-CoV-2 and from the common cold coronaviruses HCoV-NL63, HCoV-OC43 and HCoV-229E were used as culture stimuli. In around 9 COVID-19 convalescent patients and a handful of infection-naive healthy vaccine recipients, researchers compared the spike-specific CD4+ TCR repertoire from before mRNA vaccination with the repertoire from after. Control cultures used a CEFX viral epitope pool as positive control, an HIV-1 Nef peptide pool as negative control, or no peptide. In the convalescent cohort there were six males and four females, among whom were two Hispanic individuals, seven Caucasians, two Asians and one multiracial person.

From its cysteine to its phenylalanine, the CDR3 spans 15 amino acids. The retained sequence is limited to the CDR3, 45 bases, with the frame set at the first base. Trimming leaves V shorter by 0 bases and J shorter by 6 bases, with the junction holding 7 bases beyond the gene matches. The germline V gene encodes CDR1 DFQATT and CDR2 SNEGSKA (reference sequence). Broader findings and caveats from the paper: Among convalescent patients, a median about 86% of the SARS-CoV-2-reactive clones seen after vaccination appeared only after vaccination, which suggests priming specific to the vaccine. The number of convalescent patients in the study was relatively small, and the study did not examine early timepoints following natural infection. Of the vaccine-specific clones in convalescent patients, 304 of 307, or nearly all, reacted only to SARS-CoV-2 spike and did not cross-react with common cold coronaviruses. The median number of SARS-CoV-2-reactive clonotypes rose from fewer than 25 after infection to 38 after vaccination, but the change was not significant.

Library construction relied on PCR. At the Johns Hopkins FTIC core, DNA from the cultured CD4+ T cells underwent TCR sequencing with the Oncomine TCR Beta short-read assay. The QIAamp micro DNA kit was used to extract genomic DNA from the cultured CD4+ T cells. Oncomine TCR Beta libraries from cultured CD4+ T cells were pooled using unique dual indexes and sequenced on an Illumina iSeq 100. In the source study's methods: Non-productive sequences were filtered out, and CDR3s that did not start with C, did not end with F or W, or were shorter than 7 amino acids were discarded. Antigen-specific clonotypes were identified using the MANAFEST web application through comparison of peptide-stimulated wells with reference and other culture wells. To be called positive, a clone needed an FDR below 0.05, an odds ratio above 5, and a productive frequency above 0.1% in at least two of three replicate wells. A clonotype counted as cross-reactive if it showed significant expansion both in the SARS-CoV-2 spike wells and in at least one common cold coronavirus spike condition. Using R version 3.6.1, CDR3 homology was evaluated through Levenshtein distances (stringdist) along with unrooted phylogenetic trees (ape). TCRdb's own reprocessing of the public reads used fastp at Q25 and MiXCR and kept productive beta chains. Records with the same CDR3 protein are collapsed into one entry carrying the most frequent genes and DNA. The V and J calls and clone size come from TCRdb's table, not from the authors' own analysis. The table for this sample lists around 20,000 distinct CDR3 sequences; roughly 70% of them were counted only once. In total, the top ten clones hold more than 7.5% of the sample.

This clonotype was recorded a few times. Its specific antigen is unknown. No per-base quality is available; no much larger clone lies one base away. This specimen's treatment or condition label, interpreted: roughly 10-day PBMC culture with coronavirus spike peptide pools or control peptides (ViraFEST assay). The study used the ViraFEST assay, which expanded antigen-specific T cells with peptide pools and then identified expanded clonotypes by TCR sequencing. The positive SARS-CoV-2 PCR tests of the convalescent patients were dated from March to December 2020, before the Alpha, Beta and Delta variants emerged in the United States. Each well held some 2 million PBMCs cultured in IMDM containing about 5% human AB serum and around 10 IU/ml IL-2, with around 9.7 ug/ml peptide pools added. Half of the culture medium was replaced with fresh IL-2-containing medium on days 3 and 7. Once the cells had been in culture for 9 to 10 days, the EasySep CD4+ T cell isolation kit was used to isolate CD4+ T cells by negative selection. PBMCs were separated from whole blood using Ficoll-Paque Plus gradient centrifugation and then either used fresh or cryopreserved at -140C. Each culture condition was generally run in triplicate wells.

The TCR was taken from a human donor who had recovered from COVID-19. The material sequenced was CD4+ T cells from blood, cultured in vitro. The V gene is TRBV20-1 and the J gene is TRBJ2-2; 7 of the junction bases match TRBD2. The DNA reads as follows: TGCAGTGCTAGAGATCTCGGGAGGTTCGCCGGGGAGCTGTTTTTT. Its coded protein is CSARDLGRFAGELFF.